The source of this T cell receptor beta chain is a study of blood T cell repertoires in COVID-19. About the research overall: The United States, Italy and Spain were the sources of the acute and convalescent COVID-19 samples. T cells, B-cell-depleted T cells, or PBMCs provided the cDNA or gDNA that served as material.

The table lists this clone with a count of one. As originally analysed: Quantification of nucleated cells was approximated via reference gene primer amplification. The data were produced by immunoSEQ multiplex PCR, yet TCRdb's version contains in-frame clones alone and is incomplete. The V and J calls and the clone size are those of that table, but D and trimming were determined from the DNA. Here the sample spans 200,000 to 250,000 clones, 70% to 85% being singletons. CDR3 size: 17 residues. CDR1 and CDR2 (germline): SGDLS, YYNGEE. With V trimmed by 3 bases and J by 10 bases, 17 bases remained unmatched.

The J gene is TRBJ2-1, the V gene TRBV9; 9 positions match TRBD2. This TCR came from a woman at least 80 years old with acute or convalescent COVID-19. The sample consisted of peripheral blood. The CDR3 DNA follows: TGTGCCAGCAGCGAGGACCCGGGGTCTAGCGGGATACGCGAGCAGTTCTTC. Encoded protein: CASSEDPGSSGIREQFF.